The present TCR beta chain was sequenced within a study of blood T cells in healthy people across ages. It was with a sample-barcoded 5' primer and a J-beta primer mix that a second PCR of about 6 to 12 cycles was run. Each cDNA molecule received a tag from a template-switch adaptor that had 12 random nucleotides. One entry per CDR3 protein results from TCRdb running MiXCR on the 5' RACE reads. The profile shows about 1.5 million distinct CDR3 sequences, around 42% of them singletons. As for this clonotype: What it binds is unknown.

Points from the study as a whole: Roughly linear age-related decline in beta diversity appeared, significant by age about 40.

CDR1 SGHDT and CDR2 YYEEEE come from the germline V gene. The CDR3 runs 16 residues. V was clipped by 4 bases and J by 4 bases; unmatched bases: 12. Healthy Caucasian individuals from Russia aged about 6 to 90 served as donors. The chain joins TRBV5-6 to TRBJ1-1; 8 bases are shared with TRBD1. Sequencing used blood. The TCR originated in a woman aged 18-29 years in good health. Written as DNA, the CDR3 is TGTGCCAGCAGCCCGGGCCCGACAGGGGCTGGCACTGAAGCTTTCTTT. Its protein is CASSPGPTGAGTEAFF.